This T cell receptor (beta chain) was found in a study of CD8 T cells in Susac syndrome. Reverse transcription of roughly 0.5 to 1 ug RNA was carried out with random hexamers. Across 54 Vbeta and 13 Jbeta, TCR beta CDR3 was amplified with immunoSEQ multiplex PCR. TCRdb reprocessed the immunoSEQ multiplex PCR reads via MiXCR and lists one record per CDR3 protein. The repertoire holds more than 150,000 distinct CDR3 sequences, with over 85% as singletons. The CDR3 spans 15 residues. Trimming took 0 bases from V and 3 from J, leaving 12 bases between them. The V gene's germline CDR1 is MNHEY and CDR2 SMNVEV (reference sequence).

The sample comprised CD8+ T cells from PBMCs. This TCR was sampled from a human donor with multiple sclerosis. This chain links TRBV27 with TRBJ2-7; possibly TRBD1 for D (5 bases). CDR3 in amino acids: CASSLSWGTNYEQYF. CDR3 DNA: TGTGCCAGCAGTTTATCGTGGGGCACGAACTACGAGCAGTACTTC.